The next 30 T cell receptor beta chains were all read from a single sample in a study of early T cells in non-severe SARS-CoV-2 infection. TCRdb re-called the 5' RACE reads with MiXCR, one entry per CDR3 protein. The sample consists of tens of thousands of distinct CDR3 sequences, around 13% of them appearing once. The sequencing sample was made of whole blood. The receptor source for this set is an adult who was a healthcare worker with PCR-confirmed SARS-CoV-2 infection or an uninfected control (not recorded which).

This clonotype was found many times. This rearrangement joins TRBV5-4 to TRBJ1-6, with a tentative D call TRBD1 (6 bases). Per germline, CDR1 SGHNT and CDR2 YYREEE (reference sequence). This CDR3 contains 15 residues. Trimming shortened V by 2 bases and J by 4 bases, and 10 bases separated the two germline ends. This CDR3 is CASSFRGTYNSPLHF. CDR3 nucleotides: TGTGCCAGCAGCTTCCGCGGGACATATAATTCACCCCTCCACTTT.

The V and J genes are TRBV7-9 and TRBJ2-5, with 7 bases that match TRBD1. The J segment lost 0 bases and the V segment lost 6 bases, leaving 7 bases of the junction unmatched. The CDR3 runs 15 residues. Germline V gene sequence: CDR1 SEHNR, CDR2 FQNEAQ (reference sequence). The CDR3 is CASRTGQAYQETQYF. As DNA, the CDR3 is TGTGCCAGCAGGACCGGACAGGCCTACCAAGAGACCCAGTACTTC.

This clonotype was seen at least ten times. The chain links TRBV9 to TRBJ2-7; 14 bases line up with TRBD2. Germline V lookup: CDR1 SGDLS, CDR2 YYNGEE. Losses at the gene ends were 2 bases for V and 5 bases for J; bases not matched to a gene: 0. CDR3 length: 14 residues. DNA for the CDR3: TGTGCCAGCAGCGTGGGACTAGCGGGGGACGAGCAGTACTTC. Protein product: CASSVGLAGDEQYF.

In the case of this clonotype: Just one base apart from a much larger clone, this may be a read error. DNA for the CDR3: TGTGCCAGCTTCCAGGAGGGGGTGACCCAGTACTTC. It encodes CASFQEGVTQYF. The chain carries TRBV11-2 and TRBJ2-5; either TRBD1 or TRBD2 may fit D (6 bases each). From germline, CDR1 is SGHAT and CDR2 FQNNGV. Trimming removed 8 bases at V and 7 bases at J, with 14 bases between. CDR3 length: 12 amino acids.

This clonotype appeared many times. The chain couples TRBV12-3 or TRBV12-4 to TRBJ1-4; D is unclear. This CDR3 contains 13 residues. Trimming took off 8 bases at V and 7 bases at J, with 14 bases between the two ends. This chain's CDR3 is CASRGSWVEKLFF. For the CDR3, the DNA is TGTGCCAGCCGGGGTTCCTGGGTTGAAAAACTGTTTTTT.

This clonotype was seen a few times. The chain is built from TRBV2 and TRBJ1-2; the match to TRBD1 covers 8 bases. With V trimmed by 6 bases and J by 8 bases, 5 bases remained unmatched. The CDR3 runs to 12 residues. The germline CDR1 and CDR2 sequences are SNHLY and FYNNEI. DNA for the CDR3: TGTGCCAGCAGAGCAGGGGGCCAAGGCTACACCTTC. This codes for CASRAGGQGYTF.

J is TRBJ1-2 and V is TRBV12-3 or TRBV12-4; D is unresolved. V dropped 1 base and J dropped 5 bases, with 8 bases sitting between them. The CDR3 consists of 13 residues. CDR3 in amino acids: CASSLGTEYGYTF. In DNA, the CDR3 is TGTGCCAGCAGTTTAGGGACGGAGTATGGCTACACCTTC.

This clonotype has a count of ten or more. The chain couples TRBV28 to TRBJ1-4, with 10 bases fitting TRBD1. The trim removed 4 bases at V and 8 bases at J, leaving 4 bases unmatched. CDR3 size: 14 residues. Germline CDR1 and CDR2: MDHEN and SYDVKM. CDR3 sequence: CASSSDRGREKLFF. As DNA, the CDR3 is TGTGCCAGCAGTTCCGACAGGGGGCGCGAAAAACTGTTTTTT.

This clonotype has more than one count but fewer than ten. The CDR3 loop is CASSLSKGIEAFF. CDR3 nucleotide sequence: TGTGCCAGCAGTTTATCGAAAGGGATTGAAGCTTTCTTT. The chain uses TRBV27 and TRBJ1-1; D not certain. V lost 0 bases and J lost 7, with 9 bases in between. The CDR3 covers 13 residues. Germline V CDR1 and CDR2: MNHEY, SMNVEV (reference sequence).

This clonotype was detected many times. This sequence joins TRBV6-5 and TRBJ2-1; possible D gene TRBD1, 6 bases. The germline V and J ends were trimmed by 6 bases and 8 bases, with 17 bases remaining between them. Germline-derived CDR1 and CDR2 are MNHEY and SVGAGI. The CDR3 has 14 amino acids. CDR3 protein: CASSPPSRGYEQFF. The CDR3, as DNA: TGTGCCAGCAGCCCTCCTAGCAGGGGATATGAGCAGTTCTTC.

This clonotype was counted a few times. The V call is TRBV3-1, the J call TRBJ2-3; 11 bases fit TRBD2. J lost 2 bases, V lost 4 bases, and 5 bases had no gene match. The CDR3 runs 16 residues. Germline assignment: CDR1 LGHDT and CDR2 YNNKEL (reference sequence). CDR3 sequence (DNA): TGTGCCAGCAGCCGCAAACTAGCGGGAGACACAGATACGCAGTATTTT. This codes for CASSRKLAGDTDTQYF.

This chain links TRBV30 with TRBJ1-2; D is uncertain. V dropped 0 bases and J dropped 5 bases, with 10 bases sitting between them. Germline-derived CDR1 and CDR2 are GTSNPN and SVGIG (reference sequence). The CDR3 totals 13 residues. CDR3 sequence: CAWSVGRSYGYTF. CDR3 nucleotide sequence: TGTGCCTGGAGTGTAGGGCGGAGTTATGGCTACACCTTC.

This chain joins TRBV9 and TRBJ2-1; D ambiguous. This CDR3 is 13 amino acids long. V lost 0 bases to trimming and J lost 6 bases, with 7 bases between them. The V gene's germline CDR1 is SGDLS and CDR2 YYNGEE. The CDR3: CASSVAGTNEQFF. The CDR3 DNA is TGTGCCAGCAGCGTAGCTGGCACCAATGAGCAGTTCTTC.

The chain employs TRBV10-3 and TRBJ1-4; D may be TRBD1 (6 bases). Germline assignment: CDR1 ENHRY and CDR2 SYGVKD. V was clipped by 10 bases and J by 12 bases, with 21 bases between them. The CDR3 has 13 amino acids. CDR3 sequence: CATGDTSTAELFF. The DNA of the CDR3 is TGTGCCACCGGGGACACCAGCACCGCAGAACTGTTTTTT.

This chain connects TRBV24-1 to TRBJ2-2; weak D call: TRBD1 (6 bases). V lost 4 bases, J lost 5 bases, and 19 bases lay in between. The CDR3 covers 17 residues. The germline CDR1 and CDR2 sequences are KGHDR and SFDVKD. This chain's CDR3 is CATSDPRQDPGTGELFF. The CDR3, as DNA: TGTGCCACCAGTGACCCGCGACAGGATCCGGGGACCGGGGAGCTGTTTTTT.

At least ten counts were recorded for this clonotype. The rearrangement uses TRBV9 and TRBJ2-1; D remains ambiguous. The germline V gene encodes CDR1 SGDLS and CDR2 YYNGEE. The CDR3 extends over 13 amino acids. The V end was cut by 4 bases, the J end by 6 bases, with 11 bases between. The CDR3 sequence is CASSPFTVNEQFF. Written as DNA, the CDR3 is TGTGCCAGCAGCCCTTTCACAGTCAATGAGCAGTTCTTC.

This clonotype was found a few times. V usage is TRBV7-9 and J usage is TRBJ2-1; 7 bases align to TRBD2. This CDR3 comprises 15 residues. The V gene end was trimmed by 4 bases and the J gene end by 3 bases; junction bases not matched to a gene: 6. Germline assignment: CDR1 SEHNR and CDR2 FQNEAQ (reference sequence). The CDR3 DNA reads as TGTGCCAGCAGCTGGGGGGGAACGGACTACAATGAGCAGTTCTTC. This gives the protein CASSWGGTDYNEQFF.

This clonotype was seen only a few times. The rearrangement links TRBV29-1 to TRBJ1-2; the D gene is possibly TRBD1 (5 bases). This CDR3 is 9 amino acids long. Per the germline V gene, CDR1 is SQVTM and CDR2 is ANQGSEA. Trimming shortened V by 7 bases and J by 8 bases, and 8 bases separated the two germline ends. In nucleotides, the CDR3 is TGCAGCGCGGGGGAGGGCTACACCTTC. It translates to CSAGEGYTF.

This clonotype has ten or more counts. The rearrangement uses TRBV10-3 and TRBJ2-1; 7 bases fit TRBD1. V dropped 10 bases and J dropped 3; count of bases not matched to a gene: 9. The germline CDR1 and CDR2 sequences are ENHRY and SYGVKD. The length of the CDR3 is 14 residues. The CDR3 here is CATGQLADYNEQFF. The CDR3 DNA sequence: TGTGCCACGGGACAGCTTGCCGACTACAATGAGCAGTTCTTC.

This clonotype has only one observation. The V call is TRBV7-9, the J call TRBJ2-7; 7 bases align to TRBD1. The junction had 5 bases not matched to a gene; V was cut back by 6 bases and J by 3 bases. The CDR3 has 13 amino acids. Germline V lookup: CDR1 SEHNR, CDR2 FQNEAQ (reference sequence). CDR3 sequence (DNA): TGTGCCAGCAGACCTGGACAGGACTACGAGCAGTACTTC. Its protein product is CASRPGQDYEQYF.

The gene calls are TRBV6-1 and TRBJ1-1; D remains ambiguous. Germline lookup yields CDR1 MNHNS and CDR2 SASEGT. V was pared by 6 bases and J by 1 base, with 15 bases between. This CDR3 region has 15 residues. Here the CDR3 reads CASSHTDGQNTEAFF. The CDR3, as DNA: TGTGCCAGCAGCCATACGGACGGGCAGAACACTGAAGCTTTCTTT.

J is TRBJ2-7 and V is TRBV7-8, with 11 bases matching TRBD1. This CDR3 region has 15 residues. With V trimmed by 2 bases and J by 4 bases, 4 bases remained unmatched. CDR1 is SGHVS and CDR2 is FQNEAQ in the germline V gene. The CDR3 sequence: CASSLWGQGVYEQYF. CDR3 nucleotides: TGTGCCAGCAGCTTATGGGGACAGGGGGTTTACGAGCAGTACTTC.

This clonotype was counted only a few times. The rearrangement links TRBV6-6 to TRBJ2-1, with 7 bases matching TRBD2. This CDR3 contains 14 residues. J gave up 7 bases and V 6 bases, and 9 bases lay outside the gene matches. Looked up from germline, CDR1 is MNHNY and CDR2 is SVGAGI (reference sequence). The CDR3 region has the DNA TGTGCCAGCAGGGCCGACGGAGCGGGAAATGAGCAGTTCTTC. Translated: CASRADGAGNEQFF.

The V and J genes are TRBV7-9 and TRBJ2-7, with TRBD1 matching over 7 bases. CDR1 is SEHNR and CDR2 is FQNEAQ in the germline V gene (reference sequence). Trimming at V came to 1 base and at J to 2 bases, leaving 5 bases not matched to a gene. The CDR3 loop spans 15 amino acids. CDR3 region: CASSLGGQGAYEQYF. CDR3 sequence (DNA): TGTGCCAGCAGCTTAGGTGGGCAGGGGGCCTACGAGCAGTACTTC.

This clonotype was counted a few times. The V and J genes are TRBV29-1 and TRBJ1-2; 10 nucleotides line up with TRBD1. With V trimmed by 7 bases and J by 1 base, 3 bases remained unmatched. The length of the CDR3 is 13 residues. The germline gives CDR1 SQVTM, CDR2 ANQGSEA. The CDR3 is CSAGQGNNYGYTF. CDR3 bases: TGCAGCGCGGGACAGGGGAATAACTATGGCTACACCTTC. Filled out from reference TRBV29-1 and TRBJ1-2, the complete variable domain reads SAVISQKPSRDICQRGTSLTIQCQVDSQVTMMFWYRQQPGQSLTLIATANQGSEATYESGFVIDKFPISRPNLTFSTLTVSNMSPEDSSIYLCSAGQGNNYGYTFGSGTRLTVV.

The CDR3 coding sequence is TGTGCCAGCAGTTGGGCGACAGAGAGCAATCAGCCCCAGCATTTT. Residues: CASSWATESNQPQHF. The chain recombines TRBV28 with TRBJ1-5; TRBD1 is a possible D gene (5 bases). Trimming pared 4 bases from V and 1 base from J, leaving 11 bases between. CDR1 and CDR2 from the germline V gene are MDHEN and SYDVKM. The CDR3 runs 15 residues. Looking up the rest from reference TRBV28 and TRBJ1-5 gives the full variable domain: DVKVTQSSRYLVKRTGEKVFLECVQDMDHENMFWYRQDPGLGLRLIYFSYDVKMKEKGDIPEGYSVSREKKERFSLILESASTNQTSMYLCASSWATESNQPQHFGDGTRLSIL.

This clonotype was found many times. V is TRBV12-3 or TRBV12-4 and J is TRBJ2-7, with 9 bases identical to TRBD2. Losses at the gene ends were 3 bases for V and 3 bases for J; bases not matched to a gene: 3. This CDR3 has 14 amino acids. In DNA, the CDR3 is TGTGCCAGCAGTTTTCAAGCGGGAGGCTACGAGCAGTACTTC. This translates into CASSFQAGGYEQYF.

The chain uses TRBV28 and TRBJ1-5, with unresolved D. The V gene's germline CDR1 is MDHEN and CDR2 SYDVKM. Trimming cost V 5 bases and J 4 bases, with 12 bases left between them. The CDR3 loop spans 14 amino acids. CDR3 nucleotides: TGTGCCAGCAGTCGCGGGAACGTTAATCAGCCCCAGCATTTT. Translated: CASSRGNVNQPQHF.

The table lists this clonotype with a few counts. V gene TRBV6-5 combines with J gene TRBJ1-6; perhaps TRBD1 as D (6 bases). The CDR3 is 15 amino acids. V lost 10 bases and J lost 5, with 18 bases in between. CDR1 and CDR2 (germline): MNHEY, SVGAGI. The CDR3 here is CANRTTGQNNSPLHF. The DNA for the CDR3 is TGTGCCAACAGGACGACCGGACAGAATAATTCACCCCTCCACTTT.

This clonotype was seen many times. The V call is TRBV6-6, the J call TRBJ1-2; 8 bases match TRBD1. V was clipped by 0 bases and J by 2 bases; unmatched bases: 2. The CDR3 extends over 15 amino acids. Germline V gene data show CDR1 as MNHNY and CDR2 as SVGAGI (reference sequence). In DNA, the CDR3 is TGTGCCAGCAGTTACTCGGACAGGGTCAACTATGGCTACACCTTC. Amino acids: CASSYSDRVNYGYTF.